This TCR beta chain stems from a study of shared T cell receptors in the human thymus (dated by TCRdb to about 2021). Describing the broader study: The study investigated the way shared, self-reactive T-cell receptor alpha chains are produced in the human thymus.

The protocol used for the library was the immunoSEQ multiplex PCR assay. The table comes from immuneACCESS by way of TCRdb, which keeps in-frame sequences with V and J called. Part of the clones is missing from these tables; in studies checked, under half for an unresolved V gene and the rest for unknown reasons. In this sample the table shows 540,000 or so clones, around 78% of which occur a single time. The ten largest clones take up roughly 0.013% of the sample. Notes on this clone: The specificity of this receptor is unknown. No qualities accompany the bases; no much larger clone lies one base away.

The CDR3 measures 15 amino acids from cysteine to phenylalanine. Solely the CDR3 DNA is kept, with 45 bases framed from the first base. V and J are trimmed by 0 bases and 4 bases, and the gene matches miss 5 bases of the junction. Via the germline V gene, CDR1 is SGHTA and CDR2 FQGNSA. These data were also filed under a second study, of human thymus T cells. Per the second study: In Finland, the donors were immunologically healthy infants who were having open corrective cardiac surgery for congenital heart defects. Thymus tissue was obtained as surgical resects removed during corrective cardiac surgery. Usage of V and J gene segments appeared to be biased in both the thymic and the peripheral blood repertoires. According to the related research, thymic TCR repertoires were highly overlapping among unrelated individuals. The study described the TCR alpha and beta repertoires in eight or nine infant thymus samples and a few matching peripheral blood samples. Donor ages ranged from about 6 to 244 days, and the cohort comprised more than 5 male and two female infants. After being mechanically released from the tissue, thymocytes were kept at -70 degrees C in pellets of about 8.5-32 million cells. A QIAsymphony instrument was used to extract genomic DNA from the frozen cell pellets. The immunoSEQ multiplex PCR assay was used to amplify the TCRB and TCRAD loci from a standardized amount of quality-controlled genomic DNA. The amplicons covered the V(D)J region and were long enough to include the CDR3 and to identify the V and J genes. The commercial immunoSEQ service was used to sequence amplicons on an Illumina platform. Primer bias and sequencing errors were corrected as previously described, and TCRAD and TCRB definitions were based on the IMGT database. The repertoires were analysed using immunoSEQ Analyzer 3.0 and VDJTools for basic statistics, V/J segment usage, diversity estimates, rarefaction and pairwise overlap. Chao1, ChaoE, Efron-Thisted, Shannon and inverse Simpson indices were used to estimate diversity, which was also estimated on datasets down-sampled to the smallest sample. Repertoire overlap used strict matching of CDR3 nucleotide sequence, V gene and J gene, with Jaccard-based multidimensional scaling clustering. On average, approximately 790,000 unique TCRB clonotypes were obtained from thymus samples, compared with approximately 82,000 from blood samples.

Sequencing was performed on thymocytes. Recombination connected TRBV7-2 to TRBJ1-2; 7 bases in the junction line up with TRBD1. This receptor was taken from a boy younger than two with a congenital heart defect. Donor details come from another sample of the same person, matched by shared clones. The CDR3 amino acid sequence is: CASSLATGVTYGYTF. Read as DNA, the sequence is TGTGCCAGCAGCTTAGCTACAGGGGTGACCTATGGCTACACCTTC.